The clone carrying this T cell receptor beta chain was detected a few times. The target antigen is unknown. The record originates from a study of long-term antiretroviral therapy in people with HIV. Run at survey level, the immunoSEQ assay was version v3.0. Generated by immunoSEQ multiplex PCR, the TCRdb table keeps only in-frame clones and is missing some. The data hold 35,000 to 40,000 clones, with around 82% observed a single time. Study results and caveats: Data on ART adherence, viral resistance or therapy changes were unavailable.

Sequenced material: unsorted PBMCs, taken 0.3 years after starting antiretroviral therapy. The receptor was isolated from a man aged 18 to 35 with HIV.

The CDR3 DNA is TGTGCCAGCAGTGACCCGGACGAGAGAAGACAGGTTAGGAGCAATCAGCCCCAGCATTTT. It translates to CASSDPDERRQVRSNQPQHF. The chain uses TRBV6-4 and TRBJ1-5; D perhaps matches TRBD1 (6 bases). Deletions cut 2 bases from V and 1 base from J, with 24 bases between. The germline V gene encodes CDR1 MRHNA and CDR2 SNTAGT. The CDR3 runs to 20 residues.